This T cell receptor (beta chain) was recorded in a study of cytomegalovirus exposure and HLA in healthy donors. Findings and limits, study-wide: It was reported in a later analysis that an Asian-associated ancestry cluster showed fewer N-insertions than the roughly 670-donor mean. Donors were assumed by presence/absence analyses to have roughly uniform sequencing depth.

This CDR3 is 16 amino acids long. The germline V and J ends were trimmed by 2 bases and 0 bases, with 12 bases remaining between them. In germline, CDR1 is LNHNV, CDR2 YYDKDF (reference sequence). To note about this clone: Antigen specificity is unknown.

A multiplex PCR was run with 60 Vbeta primers and 13 Jbeta primers. Profiled with immunoSEQ multiplex PCR; TCRdb holds only in-frame clones, not every one. Here the sample spans roughly 160,000 clones, about 75% being singletons. This clonotype originated in a man aged 50-59 years in good health and CMV-seropositive. Sequences were obtained from PBMCs. The rearrangement links TRBV15 to TRBJ2-3; TRBD1 is a possible D gene (6 bases). DNA of the CDR3: TGTGCCACCAGCAGAAACAGGGCTACTAGCACAGATACGCAGTATTTT. This sequence encodes CATSRNRATSTDTQYF.